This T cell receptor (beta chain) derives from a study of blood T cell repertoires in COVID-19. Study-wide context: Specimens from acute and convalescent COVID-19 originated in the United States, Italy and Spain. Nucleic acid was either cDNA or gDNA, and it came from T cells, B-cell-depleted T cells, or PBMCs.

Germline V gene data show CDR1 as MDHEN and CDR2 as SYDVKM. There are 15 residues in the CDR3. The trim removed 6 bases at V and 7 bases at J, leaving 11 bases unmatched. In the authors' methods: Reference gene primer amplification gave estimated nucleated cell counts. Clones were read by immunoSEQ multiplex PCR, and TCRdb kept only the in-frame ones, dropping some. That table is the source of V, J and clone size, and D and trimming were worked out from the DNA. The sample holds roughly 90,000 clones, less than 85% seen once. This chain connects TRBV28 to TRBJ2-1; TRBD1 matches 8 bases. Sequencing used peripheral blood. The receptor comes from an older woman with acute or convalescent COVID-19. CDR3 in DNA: TGTGCCAGCAGGCCCGGAGACAGGGGAGCGAATGAGCAGTTCTTC. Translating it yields CASRPGDRGANEQFF.